The 30 T cell receptor beta chains presented below share a single source sample, sequenced in a study of T-cell reconstitution after alpha-beta-depleted transplantation in children (dated by TCRdb to about 2016). The treatment or condition label of this sample denotes: allogeneic hematopoietic cell transplantation with graft depleted of TCRalphabeta T cells and CD19 B cells. Library preparation used PCR. For sequencing, an Illumina HiSeq 2500 was employed. TCR library preparation used molecular barcoding, with unique molecular identifiers applied to normalize quantification of the TCRbeta repertoire. TCRdb's own reprocessing of the public reads used fastp at Q25 and MiXCR and kept productive beta chains. Each CDR3 protein gets just one entry, which takes the most common genes and DNA from the rows behind it. For this sample the table gives around 140,000 distinct CDR3 sequences, of which about 8.8% were detected only once. The top ten hold over 15% of the sample.

Sequenced material: PBMCs, mostly from graft donor cells, taken 180 days after TCRalphabeta/CD19-depleted stem cell transplant. All receptors derive from a female patient aged 2 to 10 who had a stem cell transplant for congenital amegakaryocytic thrombocytopenia, so the T cells may come from the graft donor.

This clonotype showed up many times. The chain has TRBV20-1 and TRBJ2-1; tentatively, D is TRBD2 (5 bases). Germline lookup yields CDR1 DFQATT and CDR2 SNEGSKA (reference sequence). V lost 6 bases and J lost 5, with 20 bases in between. The CDR3 extends over 15 amino acids. Written as DNA, the CDR3 is TGCAGTGCCCTAGGGTGGGGAGTCCAAAACAATGAGCAGTTCTTC. This encodes CSALGWGVQNNEQFF.

In this sample, this clonotype turned up many times. V is TRBV5-5 and J is TRBJ2-5; 9 bases align to TRBD2. The CDR3 has 14 residues. Unmatched junction bases numbered 3, after V lost 3 bases and J lost 3 bases. Germline CDR1 SGHKS, CDR2 YYEKEE (reference sequence). The CDR3 loop reads CASSWGLAEETQYF. CDR3 nucleotides: TGTGCCAGCAGCTGGGGACTAGCTGAAGAGACCCAGTACTTC.

Ten or more counts support this clonotype. The DNA for the CDR3 is TGTGCCAGCAGCCAAGATTGGAGCGGGAGGCACACCGGGGAGCTGTTTTTT. Residues: CASSQDWSGRHTGELFF. The rearrangement joins TRBV3-1 to TRBJ2-2; 9 nucleotides agree with TRBD2. The germline gives CDR1 LGHDT, CDR2 YNNKEL (reference sequence). V was pared by 0 bases and J by 3 bases, with 5 bases of the junction left unmatched. The CDR3 covers 17 residues.

This clonotype was detected ten times or more. The chain joins TRBV20-1 to TRBJ1-6, with 7 positions matching TRBD1. CDR3 length equals 16 residues. The V segment lost 4 bases and the J segment 0 bases; nucleotides outside the gene matches: 6. CDR1 and CDR2 (germline): DFQATT, SNEGSKA (reference sequence). This chain's CDR3 is CSATGQESSYNSPLHF. As DNA, the CDR3 is TGCAGTGCTACAGGACAGGAGAGCTCCTATAATTCACCCCTCCACTTT.

This clonotype was recorded at least ten times. The rearrangement joins TRBV5-1 to TRBJ2-7, with D perhaps matching TRBD1 (5 bases). The CDR3 loop spans 14 amino acids. V was cut by 4 bases and J by 6 bases, with 17 bases left in between. Germline V gene sequence: CDR1 SGHRS, CDR2 YFSETQ. CDR3 amino acids: CASSTIEGVSEQYF. CDR3 coding DNA: TGCGCCAGCAGCACAATTGAAGGGGTCTCCGAGCAGTACTTC.

This clonotype occurred many times. CDR3 sequence reads: CSFGQANYGYTF. As DNA, the CDR3 is TGCAGCTTCGGACAGGCCAACTATGGCTACACCTTC. The genes are TRBV29-1 and TRBJ1-2; TRBD1 matches at 7 bases. CDR3 size: 12 residues. Germline-derived CDR1 and CDR2 are SQVTM and ANQGSEA. With V trimmed by 8 bases and J by 2 bases, 5 bases remained unmatched.

This clonotype has only one observation. It may be a read error: a sequence one base away is much more abundant. This chain joins TRBV24-1 and TRBJ1-2; 10 nucleotides line up with TRBD1. With 1 base clipped from V and 5 bases from J, the junction kept 6 bases outside the gene matches. Germline V lookup: CDR1 KGHDR, CDR2 SFDVKD. This CDR3 is 16 amino acids long. This CDR3 is CATSDLDRGQKYGYTF. CDR3 DNA: TGTGCCACCAGTGATTTAGACAGGGGGCAAAAGTATGGCTACACCTTC.

This rearrangement joins TRBV5-1 to TRBJ2-7; 8 bases line up with TRBD1. The V segment lost 1 base and the J segment 5 bases; nucleotides outside the gene matches: 11. The germline gives CDR1 SGHRS, CDR2 YFSETQ. The CDR3 extends over 16 amino acids. This chain's CDR3 is CASSLQGQGKRNEQYF. CDR3 nucleotides: TGCGCCAGCAGCTTGCAAGGACAGGGCAAGAGGAACGAGCAGTACTTC.

The chain carries TRBV7-2 and TRBJ1-6; tentative D call: TRBD1 (6 bases). Germline CDR1 reads SGHTA; CDR2 reads FQGNSA. The CDR3 is 15 residues long. V was clipped by 7 bases and J by 3 bases, with 13 bases between them. The CDR3 here is CASKGGQYYNSPLHF. The CDR3, as DNA: TGTGCCAGCAAGGGAGGACAGTACTATAATTCACCCCTCCACTTT. Together with reference TRBV7-2 and TRBJ1-6, the CDR3 gives the full variable domain: GAGVSQSPSNKVTEKGKDVELRCDPISGHTALYWYRQSLGQGLEFLIYFQGNSAPDKSGLPSDRFSAERTGGSVSTLTIQRTQQEDSAVYLCASKGGQYYNSPLHFGNGTRLTVT.

This clonotype occurred many times. As DNA, the CDR3 is TGTGCCAGCAGTAGGCAGGGGATAGCGGGACTCCGATACTTC. Residues: CASSRQGIAGLRYF. This chain connects TRBV28 to TRBJ2-7; 8 nucleotides match TRBD2. CDR1 MDHEN and CDR2 SYDVKM come from the germline V gene. V shed 5 bases, J shed 13 bases, and the junction held 16 bases outside the gene matches. The CDR3 loop spans 14 amino acids.

In its sample, this clonotype was seen many times. The chain links TRBV29-1 to TRBJ2-2, with D perhaps given as TRBD1 or TRBD2 (5 bases each). The germline V and J ends were trimmed by 1 base and 3 bases, with 9 bases remaining between them. CDR1 is SQVTM, CDR2 ANQGSEA, per germline. CDR3 length: 14 amino acids. CDR3 sequence: CSVEGDGYTGELFF. CDR3 sequence (DNA): TGCAGCGTTGAAGGGGACGGATACACCGGGGAGCTGTTTTTT.

In this sample, this clonotype turned up many times. The gene calls are TRBV20-1 and TRBJ2-7, with 9 bases fitting TRBD1. Germline-derived CDR1 and CDR2 are DFQATT and SNEGSKA (reference sequence). This CDR3 is built from 13 residues. V lost 5 bases and J lost 5; bases outside the gene matches: 7. DNA for the CDR3: TGCAGTGCTCTCCGGGACAGGGCGGACGAGCAGTACTTC. It codes for CSALRDRADEQYF.

The rearrangement links TRBV20-1 to TRBJ2-1, with TRBD2 matching 9 bases. V lost 5 bases and J lost 4; bases outside the gene matches: 6. Germline CDR1 is DFQATT and CDR2 is SNEGSKA (reference sequence). There are 14 residues in the CDR3. Here the CDR3 reads CSAHSGSGYNEQFF. In nucleotides, the CDR3 is TGCAGTGCTCATAGCGGGAGTGGGTACAATGAGCAGTTCTTC.

The table lists this clonotype with a few counts. This chain connects TRBV6-2 or TRBV6-3 to TRBJ2-1; 11 nucleotides line up with TRBD2. Germline CDR1 MNHEY, CDR2 SVGEGT. CDR3 length: 15 residues. After removal of 5 bases from V and 7 bases from J, the junction contained 7 bases not matched to a gene. CDR3 protein: CASSNSGRDLNEQFF. The CDR3 DNA reads TGTGCCAGCAGTAATAGCGGGAGGGATCTAAATGAGCAGTTCTTC.

This clonotype was counted many times. One junction end disagrees with the germline gene, perhaps due to a read error. The chain links TRBV3-1 to TRBJ1-1; D is possibly TRBD1 (6 bases). Germline V gives CDR1 LGHDT, CDR2 YNNKEL (reference sequence). This CDR3 has 14 amino acids. The DNA of the CDR3 is TGTGCCAGCAGACAAGCCCGGGGGGCGGTTGAAGCTTTCTTT. It codes for CASRQARGAVEAFF.

This clonotype was observed at least ten times. This chain uses TRBV4-1 with TRBJ2-1, with 8 bases identical to TRBD2. The CDR3 totals 15 residues. The V gene end was trimmed by 6 bases and the J gene end by 3 bases; junction bases not matched to a gene: 7. CDR1 and CDR2 from the germline V gene are MGHRA and YSYEKL. CDR3 sequence (DNA): TGCGCCAGCAGTCGGACTAGCCTCAGCTACAATGAGCAGTTCTTC. It codes for CASSRTSLSYNEQFF.

This clonotype was recorded at least ten times. In DNA, the CDR3 is TGTGCCAGCAGCTTATGGACGGTCTCCTACGAGCAGTACTTC. Protein: CASSLWTVSYEQYF. This chain joins TRBV7-2 and TRBJ2-7, with unresolved D. CDR3 size: 14 residues. Per germline, CDR1 SGHTA and CDR2 FQGNSA. V dropped 2 bases and J dropped 0 bases, with 8 bases sitting between them.

There are a few counts of this clonotype. The rearrangement uses TRBV7-3 and TRBJ2-2; D is tentatively TRBD1 or TRBD2 (5 bases each). The CDR3 consists of 15 residues. V lost 5 bases, J lost 3 bases, and 13 bases lay in between. Germline V gene lookup returns CDR1 SGHTA and CDR2 FQGTGA. Written as DNA, the CDR3 is TGTGCCAGCAGCCGAAATAGGGGAGACACCGGGGAGCTGTTTTTT. Translation: CASSRNRGDTGELFF. The complete variable domain, with remaining parts taken from reference TRBV7-3 and TRBJ2-2, reads GAGVSQTPSNKVTEKGKYVELRCDPISGHTALYWYRQSLGQGPEFLIYFQGTGAADDSGLPNDRFFAVRPEGSVSTLKIQRTERGDSAVYLCASSRNRGDTGELFFGEGSRLTVL.

Note on this clonotype: A read error is likely here: a far larger clone is one base away. The chain recombines TRBV5-1 with TRBJ1-1, with D maybe TRBD1 (6 bases). The germline gives CDR1 SGHRS, CDR2 YFSETQ. The CDR3 extends over 13 amino acids. This chain's CDR3 is CAGSLGQNTEAFF. CDR3 DNA: TGCGCCGGCAGCCTGGGACAGAACACTGAAGCTTTCTTT. Drawing the rest from reference TRBV5-1 and TRBJ1-1, the complete variable domain is KAGVTQTPRYLIKTRGQQVTLSCSPISGHRSVSWYQQTPGQGLQFLFEYFSETQRNKGNFPGRFSGRQFSNSRSEMNVSTLELGDSALYLCAGSLGQNTEAFFGQGTRLTVV.

The chain uses TRBV11-1 and TRBJ2-2; 14 bases line up with TRBD2. Germline V gene lookup returns CDR1 SGHAT and CDR2 FQDESV (reference sequence). V lost 4 bases, J lost 0 bases, and 4 bases stayed unmatched. This CDR3 has 18 residues. The CDR3 sequence is CASSSGLAGATNTGELFF. CDR3 DNA sequence: TGTGCCAGCAGCTCGGGACTAGCGGGGGCCACGAACACCGGGGAGCTGTTTTTT.

This clonotype was observed a handful of times. V and J are TRBV9 and TRBJ1-3; D uncertain. The CDR3 has 13 residues. V shed 6 bases and J shed 3 bases, with 10 bases lying between them. Germline V CDR1 and CDR2: SGDLS, YYNGEE. CDR3 coding DNA: TGTGCCAGCACCCCCGCCCTTGGAAACACCATATATTTT. Its translation: CASTPALGNTIYF. The variable domain in full, completed from reference TRBV9 and TRBJ1-3, reads DSGVTQTPKHLITATGQRVTLRCSPRSGDLSVYWYQQSLDQGLQFLIQYYNGEERAKGNILERFSAQQFPDLHSELNLSSLELGDSALYFCASTPALGNTIYFGEGSWLTVV.

For the CDR3, the DNA is TGCAGTGCTAGGCCCGACAGGTCGACCTACGAGCAGTACTTC. This translates into CSARPDRSTYEQYF. The chain recombines TRBV20-1 with TRBJ2-7; tentatively, D is TRBD1 (6 bases). This CDR3 has 14 residues. Trimming cost V 3 bases and J 2 bases, with 14 bases left between them. Germline V gene lookup returns CDR1 DFQATT and CDR2 SNEGSKA (reference sequence).

The chain is built from TRBV21-1 and TRBJ2-6. TRBV21-1 is a pseudogene locus. The CDR3 covers 14 residues. CDR3 amino acids: CASPRLAGANVLTF. The CDR3 nucleotides are TGTGCCAGCCCACGCTTAGCTGGGGCCAACGTCCTGACTTTC.

J is TRBJ1-3 and V is TRBV5-1; possibly TRBD1 for D (6 bases). Trimming shortened V by 5 bases and J by 4 bases, and 10 bases separated the two germline ends. The germline gives CDR1 SGHRS, CDR2 YFSETQ. The CDR3 contains 13 residues. The CDR3 DNA sequence: TGCGCCAGCAGTCCAGGGGACGGAAACACCATATATTTT. Amino acids: CASSPGDGNTIYF.

In this sample, this clonotype turned up a few times. The chain has TRBV2 and TRBJ2-2, with D uncertain. Trimming removed 0 bases from V and 3 bases from J, with 5 bases in between. The CDR3 length is 14 residues. CDR1 and CDR2 from the germline V gene are SNHLY and FYNNEI. This CDR3 is CASSEAWDTGELFF. DNA for the CDR3: TGTGCCAGCAGTGAAGCGTGGGACACCGGGGAGCTGTTTTTT.

This clonotype was recorded a few times. V usage is TRBV19 and J usage is TRBJ1-5, with 7 nucleotides matching TRBD1. Trimming cost V 7 bases and J 4 bases; bases outside gene matches: 7. The CDR3 has 14 residues. The germline gives CDR1 LNHDA, CDR2 SQIVND (reference sequence). CDR3 sequence reads: CASTRGASNQPQHF. Written as DNA, the CDR3 is TGTGCCAGTACCAGGGGGGCATCTAATCAGCCCCAGCATTTT.

This clonotype was picked up a small number of times. The V and J genes are TRBV5-1 and TRBJ1-1; 7 nucleotides align to TRBD1. The CDR3 is 14 residues long. CDR1 is SGHRS and CDR2 is YFSETQ in the germline V gene. V shed 0 bases, J shed 4 bases, and the junction held 3 bases outside the gene matches. In nucleotides, the CDR3 is TGCGCCAGCAGCTTGGGACAGGGTATCACTGAAGCTTTCTTT. This codes for CASSLGQGITEAFF.

Many counts were recorded for this clonotype. The chain carries TRBV4-3 and TRBJ2-7; no definite D call. Germline assignment: CDR1 LGHNA and CDR2 YSLEER. The germline V and J ends were trimmed by 0 bases and 5 bases, with 14 bases remaining between them. This CDR3 is built from 15 residues. This CDR3 is CASSQDYGPLDEQYF. As DNA, the CDR3 is TGCGCCAGCAGCCAAGATTACGGGCCTTTAGACGAGCAGTACTTC.

The rearrangement joins TRBV28 to TRBJ1-2, with a possible D match to TRBD1 (5 bases). Per the germline V gene, CDR1 is MDHEN and CDR2 is SYDVKM. There are 14 residues in the CDR3. Trimming took 0 bases from V and 8 from J, leaving 13 bases between them. The DNA for the CDR3 is TGTGCCAGCAGTTTATGGGGGACGGGTATCGGCTACACCTTC. Amino acids: CASSLWGTGIGYTF.

This clonotype has at least ten counts. The chain combines TRBV9 with TRBJ2-5; TRBD1 or TRBD2 may be the D gene (5 bases each). Germline V lookup: CDR1 SGDLS, CDR2 YYNGEE. Trimming removed 7 bases from V and 4 bases from J, with 14 bases in between. The CDR3 is 13 amino acids. CDR3 DNA sequence: TGTGCCAGCTCCGGGGCCGGAACAGAGACCCAGTACTTC. Translation gives CASSGAGTETQYF.